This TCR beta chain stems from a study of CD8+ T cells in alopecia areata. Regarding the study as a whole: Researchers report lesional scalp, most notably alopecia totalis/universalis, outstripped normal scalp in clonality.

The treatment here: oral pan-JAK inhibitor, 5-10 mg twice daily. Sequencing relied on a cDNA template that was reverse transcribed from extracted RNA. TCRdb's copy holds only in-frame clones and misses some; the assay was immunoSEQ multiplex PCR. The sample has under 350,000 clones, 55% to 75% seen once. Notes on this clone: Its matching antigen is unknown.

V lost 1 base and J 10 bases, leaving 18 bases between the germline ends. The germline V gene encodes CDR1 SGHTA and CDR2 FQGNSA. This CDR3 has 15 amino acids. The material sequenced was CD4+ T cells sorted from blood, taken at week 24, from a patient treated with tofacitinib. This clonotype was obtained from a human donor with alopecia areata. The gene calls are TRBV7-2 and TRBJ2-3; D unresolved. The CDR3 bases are TGTGCCAGCAGCTTAGAGTCATTGCGAGTCTTGTCGCAGTATTTT. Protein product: CASSLESLRVLSQYF.